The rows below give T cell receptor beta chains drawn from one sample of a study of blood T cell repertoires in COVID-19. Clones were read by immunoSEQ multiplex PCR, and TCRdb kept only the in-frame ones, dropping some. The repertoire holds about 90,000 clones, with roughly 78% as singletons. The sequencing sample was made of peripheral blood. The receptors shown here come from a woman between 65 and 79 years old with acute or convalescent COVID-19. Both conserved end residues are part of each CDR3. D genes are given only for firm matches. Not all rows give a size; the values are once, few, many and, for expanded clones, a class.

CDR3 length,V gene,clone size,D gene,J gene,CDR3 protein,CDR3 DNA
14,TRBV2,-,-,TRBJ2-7,CASRTDSGDYEQYF,TGTGCCAGCAGGACGGACAGTGGTGACTACGAGCAGTACTTC
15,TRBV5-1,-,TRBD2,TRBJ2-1,CASSLASSGRLEQFF,TGCGCCAGCAGCTTGGCGTCTAGCGGGAGACTTGAGCAGTTCTTC
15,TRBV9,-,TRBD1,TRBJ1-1,CASSVTGRRDTEAFF,TGTGCCAGCAGCGTGACAGGGAGACGGGACACTGAAGCTTTCTTT
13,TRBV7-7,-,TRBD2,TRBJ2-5,CASSLAGAETQYF,TGTGCCAGCAGCCTAGCGGGAGCAGAGACCCAGTACTTC
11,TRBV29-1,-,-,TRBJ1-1,CSGMWGAEAFF,TGCAGCGGGATGTGGGGCGCGGAGGCTTTCTTT
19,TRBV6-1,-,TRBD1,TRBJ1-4,CASSEGVRGRVVPNEKLFF,TGTGCCAGCAGTGAAGGCGTCAGGGGGCGGGTTGTACCTAATGAAAAACTGTTTTTT
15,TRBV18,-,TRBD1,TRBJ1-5,CASSPRDRINQPQHF,TGTGCCAGCTCACCCCGGGACAGGATAAATCAGCCCCAGCATTTT
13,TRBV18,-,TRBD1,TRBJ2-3,CASSQATGAFWYF,TGTGCCAGCTCACAAGCTACAGGGGCTTTCTGGTATTTT
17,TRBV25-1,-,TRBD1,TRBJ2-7,CASSFRFSGQGLGEQYF,TGTGCCAGCAGTTTTAGGTTTTCGGGACAGGGGTTGGGCGAGCAGTACTTC
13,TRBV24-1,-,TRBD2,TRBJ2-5,CATASGYQETQYF,TGTGCCACCGCTAGCGGGTACCAAGAGACCCAGTACTTC
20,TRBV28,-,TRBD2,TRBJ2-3,CASSSEGPGQRGGSTDTQYF,TGTGCCAGCAGTTCCGAGGGACCGGGGCAGCGGGGGGGAAGCACAGATACGCAGTATTTT
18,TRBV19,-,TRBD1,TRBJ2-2,CASRRGPGQGANTGELFF,TGTGCCAGTAGGAGAGGGCCTGGACAGGGTGCGAACACCGGGGAGCTGTTTTTT
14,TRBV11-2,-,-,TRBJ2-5,CASSLVVGRETQYF,TGTGCCAGCAGCTTAGTCGTGGGGCGGGAGACCCAGTACTTC
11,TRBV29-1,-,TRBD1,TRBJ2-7,CSYDRGGEQYF,TGCAGCTATGACAGGGGGGGCGAGCAGTACTTC
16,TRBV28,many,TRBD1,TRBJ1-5,CASSLPAGTGIQPQHF,TGTGCCAGCAGTTTACCTGCCGGGACAGGGATTCAGCCCCAGCATTTT
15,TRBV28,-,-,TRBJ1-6,CASSPPWGLNSPLHF,TGTGCCAGCAGTCCCCCGTGGGGGCTTAATTCACCCCTCCACTTT
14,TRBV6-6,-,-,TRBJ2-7,CASSYEGSSYEQYF,TGTGCCAGCAGTTACGAAGGGAGCTCCTACGAGCAGTACTTC
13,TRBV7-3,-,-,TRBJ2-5,CASSRGAVETQYF,TGTGCCAGCAGTCGGGGGGCTGTTGAGACCCAGTACTTC
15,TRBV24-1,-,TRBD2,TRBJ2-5,CATSDFWGGQETQYF,TGTGCCACCAGTGATTTTTGGGGGGGGCAAGAGACCCAGTACTTC
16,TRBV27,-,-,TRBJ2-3,CASSLAPGGRPDTQYF,TGTGCCAGCAGTTTGGCGCCAGGGGGGAGACCAGATACGCAGTATTTT
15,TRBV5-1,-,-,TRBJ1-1,CASSLGSGGSTEAFF,TGCGCCAGCAGCTTGGGATCGGGAGGCTCCACTGAAGCTTTCTTT
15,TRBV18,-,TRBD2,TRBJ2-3,CASSPTSGNTDTQYF,TGTGCCAGCTCACCAACCAGCGGGAACACAGATACGCAGTATTTT
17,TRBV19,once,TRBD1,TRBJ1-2,CASSMGGQGERSYGYTF,TGTGCCAGTAGTATGGGGGGACAGGGGGAACGTTCCTATGGCTACACCTTC
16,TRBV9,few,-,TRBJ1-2,CASSVEGDTPNYGYTF,TGTGCCAGCAGCGTAGAAGGGGACACCCCTAACTATGGCTACACCTTC
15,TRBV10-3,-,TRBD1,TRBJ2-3,CAISEGTGNGDTQYF,TGTGCCATCAGTGAAGGGACAGGGAACGGAGATACGCAGTATTTT
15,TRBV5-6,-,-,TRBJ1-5,CASSRVGRDNQPQHF,TGTGCCAGCAGCCGAGTGGGGCGCGACAATCAGCCCCAGCATTTT
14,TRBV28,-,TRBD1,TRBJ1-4,CASSRDRVIEKLFF,TGTGCCAGCTCACGGGACAGGGTCATTGAAAAACTGTTTTTT
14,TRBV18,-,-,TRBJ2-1,CASSPLGAVDEQFF,TGTGCCAGCTCACCGCTAGGGGCTGTGGATGAGCAGTTCTTC
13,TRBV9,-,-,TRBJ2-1,CASSVGPNNEQFF,TGTGCCAGCAGCGTAGGGCCCAACAATGAGCAGTTCTTC
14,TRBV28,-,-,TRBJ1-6,CASRTQGSGSPLHF,TGTGCCAGCAGAACACAGGGTTCGGGGTCACCCCTCCACTTT
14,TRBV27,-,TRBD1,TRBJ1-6,CASRTGNYNSPLHF,TGTGCCAGCAGGACAGGGAACTATAATTCACCCCTCCACTTT
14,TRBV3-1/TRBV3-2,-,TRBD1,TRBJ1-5,CASSQTGAPGPQHF,TGTGCCAGCAGCCAAACAGGGGCGCCCGGGCCCCAGCATTTT
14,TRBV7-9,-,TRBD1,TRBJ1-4,CASSLGTGNEKLFF,TGTGCCAGCAGCCTCGGGACAGGGAATGAAAAACTGTTTTTT
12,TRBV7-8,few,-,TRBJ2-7,CASSPARDLKYF,TGTGCCAGCAGCCCCGCCAGGGATCTGAAGTACTTC
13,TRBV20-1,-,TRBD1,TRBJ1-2,CSASDRGGYGYTF,TGCAGTGCTAGTGACAGGGGTGGGTATGGCTACACCTTC
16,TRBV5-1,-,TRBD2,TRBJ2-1,CASSMVSGIAYNEQFF,TGCGCCAGCAGCATGGTTAGCGGGATCGCCTACAATGAGCAGTTCTTC
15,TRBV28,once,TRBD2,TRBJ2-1,CASSLGTSGGDEQFF,TGTGCCAGCAGCCTAGGGACTAGCGGGGGGGATGAGCAGTTCTTC
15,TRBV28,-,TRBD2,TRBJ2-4,CASSPRGGEQNIQYF,TGTGCCAGCAGTCCCCGGGGGGGCGAGCAAAACATTCAGTACTTC
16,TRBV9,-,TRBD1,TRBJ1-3,CASSEQGLSSGNTIYF,TGTGCCAGCAGCGAACAGGGGTTAAGCTCTGGAAACACCATATATTTT
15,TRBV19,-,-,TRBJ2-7,CASSIAPAGAYEQYF,TGTGCCAGTAGTATAGCCCCTGCAGGTGCCTACGAGCAGTACTTC
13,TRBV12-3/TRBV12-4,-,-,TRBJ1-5,CASRDSVNQPQHF,TGTGCCAGCAGGGACAGCGTTAATCAGCCCCAGCATTTT